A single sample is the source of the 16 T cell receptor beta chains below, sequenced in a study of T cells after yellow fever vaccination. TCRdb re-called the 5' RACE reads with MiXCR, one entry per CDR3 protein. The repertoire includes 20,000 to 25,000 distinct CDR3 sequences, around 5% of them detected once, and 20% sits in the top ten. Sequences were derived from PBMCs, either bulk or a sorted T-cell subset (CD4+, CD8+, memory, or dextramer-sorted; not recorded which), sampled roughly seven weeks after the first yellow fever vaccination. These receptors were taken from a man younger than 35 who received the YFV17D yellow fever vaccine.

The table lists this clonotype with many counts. CDR3 in DNA: TGTGCCATCAGTGATGAAGGCGGGGGAATCAACAATGAGCAGTTCTTC. Amino acid sequence: CAISDEGGGINNEQFF. V and J are TRBV10-3 and TRBJ2-1; 7 nucleotides match TRBD2. After removal of 3 bases from V and 5 bases from J, the junction contained 10 bases not matched to a gene. The CDR3 runs 16 residues. The germline V gene has CDR1 ENHRY and CDR2 SYGVKD.

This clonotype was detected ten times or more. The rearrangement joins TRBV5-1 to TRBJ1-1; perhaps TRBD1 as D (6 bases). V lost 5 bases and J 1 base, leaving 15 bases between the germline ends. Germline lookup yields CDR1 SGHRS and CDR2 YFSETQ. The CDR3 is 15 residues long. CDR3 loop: CASRLMTGTNTEAFF. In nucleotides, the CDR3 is TGCGCCAGCAGACTAATGACAGGAACGAACACTGAAGCTTTCTTT.

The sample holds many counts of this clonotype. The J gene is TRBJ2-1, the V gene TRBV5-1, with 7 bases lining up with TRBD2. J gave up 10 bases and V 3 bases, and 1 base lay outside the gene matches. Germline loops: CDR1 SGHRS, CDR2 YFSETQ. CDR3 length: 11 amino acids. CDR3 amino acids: CASSYGGEQFF. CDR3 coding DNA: TGCGCCAGCAGCTACGGGGGGGAGCAGTTCTTC.

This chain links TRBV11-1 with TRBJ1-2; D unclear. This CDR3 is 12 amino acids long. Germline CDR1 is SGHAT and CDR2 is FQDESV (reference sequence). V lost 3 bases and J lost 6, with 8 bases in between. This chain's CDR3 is CASSFFRDGYTF. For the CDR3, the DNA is TGTGCCAGCAGCTTTTTCAGAGATGGCTACACCTTC.

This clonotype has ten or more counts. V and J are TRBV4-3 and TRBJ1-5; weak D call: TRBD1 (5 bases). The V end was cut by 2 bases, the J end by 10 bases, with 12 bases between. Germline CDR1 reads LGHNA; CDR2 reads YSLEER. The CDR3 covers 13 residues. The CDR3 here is CASSQLQGKPQHF. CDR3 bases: TGCGCCAGCAGCCAATTGCAGGGTAAACCCCAGCATTTT.

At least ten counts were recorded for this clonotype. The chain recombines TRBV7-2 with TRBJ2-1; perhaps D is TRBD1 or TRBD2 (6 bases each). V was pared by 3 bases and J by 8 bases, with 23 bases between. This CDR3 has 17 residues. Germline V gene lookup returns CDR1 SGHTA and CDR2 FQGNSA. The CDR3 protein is CASSFGLRGAGADEQFF. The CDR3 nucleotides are TGTGCCAGCAGCTTCGGGTTAAGGGGGGCAGGGGCCGATGAGCAGTTCTTC.

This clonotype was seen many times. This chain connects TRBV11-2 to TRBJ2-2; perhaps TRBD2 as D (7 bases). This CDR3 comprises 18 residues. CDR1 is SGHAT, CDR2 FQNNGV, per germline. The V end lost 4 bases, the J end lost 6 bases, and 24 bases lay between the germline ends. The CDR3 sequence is CASSSLGGGRGRPGELFF. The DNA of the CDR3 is TGTGCCAGCAGCTCGTTAGGGGGGGGGAGAGGGAGACCCGGGGAGCTGTTTTTT.

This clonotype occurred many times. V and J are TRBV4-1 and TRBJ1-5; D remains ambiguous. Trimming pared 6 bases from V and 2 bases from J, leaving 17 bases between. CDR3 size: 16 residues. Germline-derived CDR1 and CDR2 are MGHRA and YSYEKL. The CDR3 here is CASSLRSKSGNQPQHF. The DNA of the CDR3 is TGCGCCAGCAGTTTGCGCTCCAAGTCGGGCAATCAGCCCCAGCATTTT.

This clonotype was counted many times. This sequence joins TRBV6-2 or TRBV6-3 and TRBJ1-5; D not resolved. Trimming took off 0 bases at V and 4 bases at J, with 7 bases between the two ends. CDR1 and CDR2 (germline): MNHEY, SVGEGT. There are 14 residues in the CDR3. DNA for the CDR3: TGTGCCAGCAGTTACTCTGGCAGTAATCAGCCCCAGCATTTT. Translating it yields CASSYSGSNQPQHF.

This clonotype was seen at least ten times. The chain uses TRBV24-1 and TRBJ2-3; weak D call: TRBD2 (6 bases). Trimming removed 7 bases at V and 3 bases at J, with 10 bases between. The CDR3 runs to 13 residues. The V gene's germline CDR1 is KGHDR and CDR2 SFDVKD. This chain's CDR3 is CATRGRGTDTQYF. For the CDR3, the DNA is TGTGCCACCAGGGGGCGGGGAACAGATACGCAGTATTTT.

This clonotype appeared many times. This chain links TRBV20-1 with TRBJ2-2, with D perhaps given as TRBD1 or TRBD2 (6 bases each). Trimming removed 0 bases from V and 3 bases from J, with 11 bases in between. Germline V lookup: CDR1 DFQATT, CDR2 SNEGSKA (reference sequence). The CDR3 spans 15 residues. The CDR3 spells CSARDWRGDTGELFF. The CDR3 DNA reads TGCAGTGCTAGAGATTGGAGGGGGGACACCGGGGAGCTGTTTTTT.

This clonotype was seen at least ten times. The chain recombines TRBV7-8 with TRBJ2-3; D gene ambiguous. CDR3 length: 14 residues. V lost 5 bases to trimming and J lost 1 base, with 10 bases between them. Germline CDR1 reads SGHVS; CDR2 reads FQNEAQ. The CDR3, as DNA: TGTGCCAGCAGCCCCGGTGGACGCACAGATACGCAGTATTTT. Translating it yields CASSPGGRTDTQYF.

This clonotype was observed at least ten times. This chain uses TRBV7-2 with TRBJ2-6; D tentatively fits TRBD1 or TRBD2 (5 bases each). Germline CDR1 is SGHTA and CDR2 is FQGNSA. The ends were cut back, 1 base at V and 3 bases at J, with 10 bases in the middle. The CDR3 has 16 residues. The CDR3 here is CASSLGGSDGANVLTF. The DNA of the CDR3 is TGTGCCAGCAGCTTAGGGGGGAGCGATGGGGCCAACGTCCTGACTTTC.

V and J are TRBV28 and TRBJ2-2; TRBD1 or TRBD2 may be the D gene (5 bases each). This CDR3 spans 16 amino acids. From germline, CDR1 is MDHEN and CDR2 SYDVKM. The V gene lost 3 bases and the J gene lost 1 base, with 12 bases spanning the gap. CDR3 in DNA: TGTGCCAGCAGTTTCTTGGGGACGGTGAACACCGGGGAGCTGTTTTTT. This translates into CASSFLGTVNTGELFF.

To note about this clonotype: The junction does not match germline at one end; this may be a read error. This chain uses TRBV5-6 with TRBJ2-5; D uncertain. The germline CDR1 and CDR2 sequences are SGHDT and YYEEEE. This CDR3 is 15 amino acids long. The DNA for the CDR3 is TGTGCCATCAGCCCCGAGCTCTACTGCACAGAGACCCAGTACTTC. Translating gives CAISPELYCTETQYF. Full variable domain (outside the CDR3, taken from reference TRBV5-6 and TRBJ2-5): DAGVTQSPTHLIKTRGQQVTLRCSPKSGHDTVSWYQQALGQGPQFIFQYYEEEERQRGNFPDRFSGHQFPNYSSELNVNALLLGDSALYLCAISPELYCTETQYFGPGTRLLVL.

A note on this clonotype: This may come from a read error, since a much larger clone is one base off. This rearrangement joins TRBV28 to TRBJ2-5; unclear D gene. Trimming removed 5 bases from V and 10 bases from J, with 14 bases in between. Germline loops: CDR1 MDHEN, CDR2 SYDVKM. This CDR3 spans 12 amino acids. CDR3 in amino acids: CASSPSVPHQYF. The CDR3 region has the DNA TGTGCCAGCAGTCCGAGCGTACCACACCAGTACTTC.